What follows are 9 T cell receptor beta chains derived from one specimen sequenced in a study of T cells in Graves' hyperthyroidism and ophthalmopathy. TCR beta CDR3 regions were amplified from RNA transcripts. The TCR CDR3 was amplified in a first-round RT-PCR using the HTBI primer set. From the multiplex PCR reads, TCRdb called clonotypes with MiXCR, one entry per CDR3 protein. The sample records approximately 300,000 distinct CDR3 sequences, approximately 17% being singletons. The sample comprised blood. The receptors were sampled from a woman between 55 and 75 years old with Graves' ophthalmopathy.

In its sample, this clonotype was seen many times. The chain has TRBV12-3 or TRBV12-4 and TRBJ2-1; the D call may be TRBD1 or TRBD2 (5 bases each). Trimming removed 7 bases from V and 10 bases from J, with 17 bases in between. CDR3 length: 13 amino acids. The CDR3 DNA reads TGTGCCAGCAAATGGGGGAACGTTGCCGAGCAGTTCTTC. This encodes CASKWGNVAEQFF.

CDR3 loop: CASRPRGSGNTIYF. The CDR3 coding sequence is TGTGCCAGCAGGCCACGGGGCTCTGGAAACACCATATATTTT. This chain joins TRBV6-2 or TRBV6-3 and TRBJ1-3; D gene uncertain. CDR1 is MNHEY and CDR2 is SVGEGT in the germline V gene. V lost 6 bases, J lost 0 bases, and 9 bases lay in between. This CDR3 spans 14 amino acids.

The chain is built from TRBV5-1 and TRBJ1-1, with 7 bases matching TRBD1. CDR1 is SGHRS, CDR2 YFSETQ, per germline. The CDR3 runs 16 residues. V lost 7 bases, J lost 2 bases, and 14 bases stayed unmatched. The CDR3 nucleotides read TGCGCCAGCCGGGGGGGCCCGACAGGGCCTAACACTGAAGCTTTCTTT. The encoded protein is CASRGGPTGPNTEAFF.

This clonotype was counted ten times or more. The chain employs TRBV7-7 and TRBJ2-2, with 10 bases that match TRBD2. Trimming took 1 base from V and 1 from J; bases not matched to a gene: 3. The CDR3 has 17 amino acids. Germline V gene data show CDR1 as SSHAT and CDR2 as FNYEAQ (reference sequence). The chain's CDR3 is CASSLEASGGNTGELFF. For the CDR3, the DNA is TGTGCCAGCAGCTTAGAAGCTAGCGGGGGGAACACCGGGGAGCTGTTTTTT.

This clonotype was counted at least ten times. The chain recombines TRBV12-3 or TRBV12-4 with TRBJ1-1, with D unclear. There are 14 residues in the CDR3. V gave up 7 bases and J gave up 6 bases, with 18 bases separating them. In nucleotides, the CDR3 is TGTGCCAGCAAAATTGGACGGCTGTTGGCTGAAGCTTTCTTT. Encoded protein: CASKIGRLLAEAFF.

The J gene is TRBJ1-1, the V gene TRBV7-2; 8 bases are shared with TRBD1. V shed 3 bases, J shed 0 bases, and the junction held 3 bases outside the gene matches. The CDR3 covers 15 residues. From germline, CDR1 is SGHTA and CDR2 FQGNSA. The CDR3: CASSFQGAMNTEAFF. For the CDR3, the DNA is TGTGCCAGCAGCTTTCAGGGGGCTATGAACACTGAAGCTTTCTTT.

This clonotype was seen at least ten times. This sequence joins TRBV5-1 and TRBJ2-1, with TRBD1 matching over 7 bases. Trimming took 4 bases from V and 7 from J; bases not matched to a gene: 5. Germline V gene sequence: CDR1 SGHRS, CDR2 YFSETQ. CDR3 size: 13 residues. CDR3 protein: CASSIQQGNEQFF. In nucleotides, the CDR3 is TGCGCCAGCAGCATACAACAGGGGAATGAGCAGTTCTTC.

The sample holds many counts of this clonotype. The chain combines TRBV20-1 with TRBJ2-3; 11 nucleotides align to TRBD1. The CDR3 has 13 amino acids. Germline V CDR1 and CDR2: DFQATT, SNEGSKA (reference sequence). The CDR3 DNA is TGCAGGGGGGGACAGGGGGACTCAGATACGCAGTATTTT. This encodes CRGGQGDSDTQYF.

V gene TRBV5-4 combines with J gene TRBJ2-5; 8 bases align to TRBD1. Germline values: CDR1 SGHNT, CDR2 YYREEE (reference sequence). This CDR3 is 16 amino acids long. Trimming at V came to 4 bases and at J to 0 bases, leaving 8 bases not matched to a gene. The CDR3 spells CASSRPTGDYQETQYF. Written as DNA, the CDR3 is TGTGCCAGCAGCAGACCGACAGGGGACTACCAAGAGACCCAGTACTTC.